This T cell receptor (beta chain) was sequenced for a study of control samples from healthy donors and cancer patients. This clone appeared a few times. Trimming pared 1 base from V and 0 bases from J, leaving 6 bases between. The germline CDR1 and CDR2 sequences are LNHNV and YYDKDF (reference sequence). The CDR3 spans 14 residues. Some clones are missing from TCRdb's copy, which holds only in-frame ones; the method was immunoSEQ multiplex PCR. Of 100,000 to 150,000 clones in the sample, about nine tenths were seen once. The sequenced sample was blood. V usage is TRBV15 and J usage is TRBJ1-1; D not resolved. The source is a man aged 40-55 years in good health. DNA of the CDR3: TGTGCCACCAGCAGAGGGAGCATGAACACTGAAGCTTTCTTT. Translating it yields CATSRGSMNTEAFF.